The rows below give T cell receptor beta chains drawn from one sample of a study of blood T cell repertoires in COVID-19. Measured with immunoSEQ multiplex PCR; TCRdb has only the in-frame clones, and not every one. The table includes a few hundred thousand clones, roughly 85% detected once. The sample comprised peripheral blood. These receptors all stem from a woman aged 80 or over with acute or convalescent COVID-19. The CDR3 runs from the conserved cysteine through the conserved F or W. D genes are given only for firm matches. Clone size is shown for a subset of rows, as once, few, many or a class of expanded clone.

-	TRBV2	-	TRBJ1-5	CASSDGMGNQPQHF	TGTGCCAGCAGTGACGGGATGGGCAATCAGCCCCAGCATTTT
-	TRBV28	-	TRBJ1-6	CASSLRPGSGYLTLHF	TGTGCCAGCAGTTTACGGCCCGGGTCGGGGTACTTAACCCTCCACTTT
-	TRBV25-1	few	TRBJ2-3	CASSVANTDTQYF	TGTGCCAGCAGTGTGGCCAACACAGATACGCAGTATTTT
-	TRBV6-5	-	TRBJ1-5	CASSYSGREDQPQHF	TGTGCCAGCAGTTACTCTGGCAGGGAGGATCAGCCCCAGCATTTT
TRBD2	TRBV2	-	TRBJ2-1	CASRVLAGGRGNNEQFF	TGTGCCAGCAGGGTTCTAGCGGGGGGGCGAGGGAACAATGAGCAGTTCTTC
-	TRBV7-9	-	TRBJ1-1	CASSLAISGTEAFF	TGTGCCAGCAGCTTAGCAATTTCGGGAACTGAAGCTTTCTTT
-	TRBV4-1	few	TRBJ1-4	CASSAQGRREKLFF	TGCGCCAGCAGCGCACAGGGCAGGCGTGAAAAACTGTTTTTT
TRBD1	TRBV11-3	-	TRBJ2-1	CASSFGQGSNEQFF	TGTGCCAGCAGCTTCGGACAGGGGAGCAATGAGCAGTTCTTC
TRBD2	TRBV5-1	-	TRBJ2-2	CASSAGGANTGELFF	TGCGCCAGCAGCGCGGGGGGCGCTAACACCGGGGAGCTGTTTTTT
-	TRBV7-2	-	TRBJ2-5	CASSLAGGETQYF	TGTGCCAGCAGCTTAGCAGGGGGAGAGACCCAGTACTTC
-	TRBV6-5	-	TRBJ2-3	CASRPPGGRTDTQYF	TGTGCCAGCAGGCCTCCTGGGGGCCGCACAGATACGCAGTATTTT
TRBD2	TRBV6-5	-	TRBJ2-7	CASSIGLATYF	TGTGCCAGCAGCATCGGACTAGCGACGTACTTC
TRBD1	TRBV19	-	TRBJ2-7	CASSVSGTGGAEFYEQYF	TGTGCCAGTAGTGTATCCGGGACAGGGGGCGCCGAATTCTACGAGCAGTACTTC
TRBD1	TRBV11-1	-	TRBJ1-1	CASSFSTQGASEAFF	TGTGCCAGCAGCTTCTCTACACAGGGGGCGTCTGAAGCTTTCTTT
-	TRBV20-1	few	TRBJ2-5	CSVFQETQYF	TGCAGCGTATTCCAAGAGACCCAGTACTTC
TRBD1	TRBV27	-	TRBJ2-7	CASSFRDRGGEQYF	TGTGCCAGCAGTTTCCGGGACAGGGGGGGCGAGCAGTACTTC
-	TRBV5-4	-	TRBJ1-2	CASSLSGRGYGYTF	TGTGCCAGCAGCTTGAGTGGCAGAGGTTATGGCTACACCTTC
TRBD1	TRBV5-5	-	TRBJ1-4	CASSFQGAREKLFF	TGTGCCAGCAGCTTCCAGGGGGCGCGAGAAAAACTGTTTTTT
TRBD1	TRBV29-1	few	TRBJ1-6	CSAMTGGSGSPLHF	TGCAGCGCCATGACAGGGGGATCGGGTTCACCCCTCCACTTT
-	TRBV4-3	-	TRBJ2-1	CASSQVAPPAIEQFF	TGCGCCAGCAGCCAAGTAGCACCGCCGGCAATTGAGCAGTTCTTC
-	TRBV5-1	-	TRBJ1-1	CASSLAPGQSAEAFF	TGCGCCAGCAGCTTGGCTCCTGGCCAGTCCGCTGAAGCTTTCTTT
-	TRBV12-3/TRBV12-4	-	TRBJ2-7	CASGAGGTYEQYF	TGTGCCAGCGGAGCCGGGGGAACCTACGAGCAGTACTTC
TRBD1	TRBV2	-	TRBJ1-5	CASSERQGGQPQHF	TGTGCCAGCAGTGAAAGACAGGGCGGTCAGCCCCAGCATTTT